Below are 18 T cell receptor beta chains sequenced from a single sample in a study of neurological immune-mediated disorders. Documented time point: longitudinal time-point 3. TCRdb used MiXCR to reprocess the 5' RACE reads, holding one entry per CDR3 protein. The table shows fewer than 50,000 distinct CDR3 sequences, with about 12% occurring only once. The sequencing input was PBMCs. The receptors shown here come from a male donor with HTLV-1-associated myelopathy (HAM/TSP).

The chain is built from TRBV28 and TRBJ2-7, with D tentatively TRBD2 (7 bases). V lost 2 bases, J lost 3 bases, and 17 bases lay in between. CDR1 is MDHEN and CDR2 is SYDVKM in the germline V gene. The CDR3 extends over 16 amino acids. This chain's CDR3 is CASSLGRLRGGYEQYF. The CDR3 region has the DNA TGTGCCAGCAGTTTAGGGAGGTTAAGGGGGGGCTACGAGCAGTACTTC.

This clonotype appeared many times. V usage is TRBV5-1 and J usage is TRBJ2-1; possible D gene TRBD1, 5 bases. The V and J ends lost 3 bases and 9 bases respectively, with 16 bases between them. Germline values: CDR1 SGHRS, CDR2 YFSETQ. This CDR3 comprises 14 residues. The CDR3 spells CASSSNRSPSEQFF. The CDR3 DNA reads TGCGCCAGCAGCTCCAACAGGTCCCCCAGTGAGCAGTTCTTC.

In its sample, this clonotype was seen many times. One end of the junction fails to match germline, which may point to a read error. The chain joins TRBV12-3 or TRBV12-4 to TRBJ1-5; tentatively, D is TRBD1 (5 bases). The CDR3 spans 17 residues. CDR3 in DNA: TGCGCCAGCAGTTGGGGCGGGGCAGCGTATAGCAATCAGCCCCAGCATTTT. Protein product: CASSWGGAAYSNQPQHF.

Ten or more counts support this clonotype. The V gene is TRBV10-3, the J gene TRBJ2-5, with D possibly matching TRBD2 (7 bases). Germline CDR1 is ENHRY and CDR2 is SYGVKD. The CDR3 length is 12 residues. Trimming pared 10 bases from V and 3 bases from J, leaving 12 bases between. CDR3 DNA: TGTGCCAGCGGAGGGGGGGAAGAGACCCAGTACTTC. Translated, it gives CASGGGEETQYF.

This clonotype was found many times. The chain carries TRBV20-1 and TRBJ1-6, with D tentatively TRBD1 (5 bases). The CDR3 spans 14 residues. In germline, CDR1 is DFQATT, CDR2 SNEGSKA (reference sequence). Trimming took 3 bases from V and 9 from J, leaving 15 bases between them. The CDR3 bases are TGCAGTGCTAGTCTCGGCAGGGTTGTTTCACCCCTCCACTTT. This sequence encodes CSASLGRVVSPLHF.

By sample share, this clonotype is medium-sized. V is TRBV6-5 and J is TRBJ1-2, with TRBD1 identical over 10 bases. From germline, CDR1 is MNHEY and CDR2 SVGAGI. The V gene end was trimmed by 6 bases and the J gene end by 10 bases; junction bases not matched to a gene: 8. There are 13 residues in the CDR3. The CDR3 sequence is CASRGTGDFIYTF. CDR3 coding DNA: TGTGCCAGCAGGGGGACAGGGGATTTCATCTACACCTTC.

This chain joins TRBV14 and TRBJ2-5; the D gene is possibly TRBD2 (6 bases). V lost 0 bases and J lost 1, with 18 bases in between. The CDR3 contains 18 residues. Germline CDR1 and CDR2: SGHDN and FVKESK. The CDR3 DNA sequence: TGTGCCAGCAGCCAAGATTATGCTGATTCGGGACTCCAAGAGACCCAGTACTTC. Encoded protein: CASSQDYADSGLQETQYF.

This clonotype appeared many times. The J gene is TRBJ2-7, the V gene TRBV27; D may be TRBD2 (5 bases). This CDR3 is 13 amino acids long. Germline CDR1 and CDR2: MNHEY and SMNVEV (reference sequence). Trimming pared 3 bases from V and 2 bases from J, leaving 8 bases between. For the CDR3, the DNA is TGTGCCAGCAGTTTGGAGCGGACCTACGAGCAGTACTTC. This codes for CASSLERTYEQYF.

This clonotype was observed many times. This sequence joins TRBV29-1 and TRBJ2-5; D is undetermined. Germline-derived CDR1 and CDR2 are SQVTM and ANQGSEA. This CDR3 has 10 amino acids. Deletions cut 4 bases from V and 5 bases from J, with 5 bases between. The CDR3 region has the DNA TGCAGCGTTGCTCCGGAGACCCAGTACTTC. Translation gives CSVAPETQYF. The whole variable domain, filled in from reference TRBV29-1 and TRBJ2-5, reads SAVISQKPSRDICQRGTSLTIQCQVDSQVTMMFWYRQQPGQSLTLIATANQGSEATYESGFVIDKFPISRPNLTFSTLTVSNMSPEDSSIYLCSVAPETQYFGPGTRLLVL.

This clonotype was seen many times. The gene calls are TRBV6-5 and TRBJ1-2, with 9 nucleotides matching TRBD1. Germline V gene sequence: CDR1 MNHEY, CDR2 SVGAGI. V dropped 2 bases and J dropped 2; count of bases not matched to a gene: 6. The CDR3 has 16 amino acids. The DNA for the CDR3 is TGTGCCAGCAGTTACCCTACCGGGACAGGGAACTATGGCTACACCTTC. This codes for CASSYPTGTGNYGYTF.

Comment on this clonotype: A much larger clone differs by one base, so this may be a read error. The gene calls are TRBV27 and TRBJ2-1, with D possibly matching TRBD1 (5 bases). V gave up 5 bases and J gave up 8 bases, with 13 bases separating them. Germline CDR1 MNHEY, CDR2 SMNVEV (reference sequence). This CDR3 region has 13 residues. CDR3 amino acids: CASSPVWGHEQFF. CDR3 coding DNA: TGTGCCAGCAGTCCCGTTTGGGGCCATGAGCAGTTCTTC.

The sample holds many counts of this clonotype. The CDR3 reads CASSYIGPSGGTEAFF. The CDR3 DNA is TGTGCCAGCAGTTACATCGGACCGTCGGGGGGCACTGAAGCTTTCTTT. V and J are TRBV6-5 and TRBJ1-1; D is possibly TRBD1 (5 bases). CDR3 size: 16 residues. Germline CDR1 MNHEY, CDR2 SVGAGI. V lost 2 bases and J lost 4, with 17 bases in between.

Only a few counts were recorded for this clonotype. The J gene is TRBJ2-3, the V gene TRBV6-4; 10 nucleotides align to TRBD1. CDR3 length equals 18 residues. V lost 6 bases and J lost 1; bases outside the gene matches: 13. From germline, CDR1 is MRHNA and CDR2 SNTAGT. The CDR3 coding sequence is TGTGCCAGCAGCCCCGGGACAGGGGTCGCAGGGGGCACAGATACGCAGTATTTT. Amino acid sequence: CASSPGTGVAGGTDTQYF.

This clonotype was counted many times. The rearrangement joins TRBV5-1 to TRBJ2-1, with D tentatively TRBD2 (5 bases). CDR1 is SGHRS, CDR2 YFSETQ, per germline. Trimming removed 3 bases at V and 9 bases at J, with 13 bases between. The CDR3 length is 13 residues. CDR3 sequence: CASSSSGKGEQFF. For the CDR3, the DNA is TGCGCCAGCAGCTCCTCGGGGAAGGGTGAGCAGTTCTTC.

This clonotype was detected ten times or more. V is TRBV20-1 and J is TRBJ2-5, with 9 bases aligning to TRBD1. CDR1 is DFQATT and CDR2 is SNEGSKA in the germline V gene (reference sequence). The J segment lost 2 bases and the V segment lost 5 bases, leaving 3 bases of the junction unmatched. The length of the CDR3 is 13 residues. The CDR3, as DNA: TGCAGTGCTCTAGACAGGGGGCAAGAGACCCAGTACTTC. Translating gives CSALDRGQETQYF.

This clonotype was seen repeatedly, ten times or more. The J gene is TRBJ2-5, the V gene TRBV9, with D uncertain. Germline V gene sequence: CDR1 SGDLS, CDR2 YYNGEE. The CDR3 runs to 14 residues. The germline V and J ends were trimmed by 4 bases and 1 base, with 11 bases remaining between them. CDR3: CASSPEIAQETQYF. The DNA of the CDR3 is TGTGCCAGCAGCCCCGAGATCGCCCAAGAGACCCAGTACTTC.

This clonotype was seen many times. The gene calls are TRBV5-1 and TRBJ1-2, with D perhaps matching TRBD1 (5 bases). This CDR3 has 14 amino acids. Germline CDR1 and CDR2: SGHRS and YFSETQ. The V end was cut by 4 bases, the J end by 4 bases, with 14 bases between. The CDR3 loop reads CASSPVGGSYGYTF. In DNA, the CDR3 is TGCGCCAGCAGCCCAGTGGGGGGTAGCTATGGCTACACCTTC.

The V gene is TRBV10-3, the J gene TRBJ1-5; no clear D. The CDR3 totals 14 residues. Between the trimmed V and J ends, which lost 0 bases and 5 bases, there was a span of 8 bases. Germline V CDR1 and CDR2: ENHRY, SYGVKD. The CDR3 protein is CAISESGSDQPQHF. As DNA, the CDR3 is TGTGCCATCAGTGAGTCTGGTTCCGATCAGCCCCAGCATTTT.